This entry features one T cell receptor (beta chain) sequence. Germline-derived CDR1 and CDR2 are LNHDA and SQIVND (reference sequence). Deletions cut 4 bases from V and 1 base from J, with 23 bases between. The CDR3 length is 18 residues. Some clones are missing from TCRdb's copy, which holds only in-frame ones; the method was immunoSEQ multiplex PCR. The data hold 65,000 to 80,000 clones, with around 90% observed a single time. This sample was included in a study of OX40 agonist ivuxolimab in advanced cancers. This TCR was recovered from an adult with an advanced solid tumor such as melanoma, head and neck, liver or kidney cancer. Material: CD4+ or CD8+ T cells sorted from blood, obtained in a trial of the OX40 agonist ivuxolimab. The V and J genes are TRBV19 and TRBJ2-7; TRBD2 might be the D (6 bases). The CDR3 spells CASSTSLWGSGKSYEQYF. The CDR3 DNA sequence: TGTGCCAGTAGTACCTCCCTTTGGGGTAGCGGAAAATCCTACGAGCAGTACTTC.